The next 26 T cell receptor beta chains were all read from a single sample in a study of T cells after posttransplantation cyclophosphamide. Generated by immunoSEQ multiplex PCR, the TCRdb table keeps only in-frame clones and is missing some. This table holds tens of thousands of clones, roughly 93% found once. Sequencing was performed on PBMCs. The receptors originated from a woman in her 50s in good health and a related stem cell transplant donor.

J is TRBJ2-7 and V is TRBV28, with 7 bases aligning to TRBD2. CDR1 is MDHEN, CDR2 SYDVKM, per germline. J gave up 5 bases and V 4 bases, and 8 bases lay outside the gene matches. The CDR3 consists of 14 residues. The CDR3 loop is CASSSAWGGDEQYF. DNA for the CDR3: TGTGCCAGCAGTTCCGCCTGGGGGGGGGACGAGCAGTACTTC.

This clone has a handful of counts. The V and J genes are TRBV5-1 and TRBJ1-4; 8 bases are shared with TRBD1. With V trimmed by 3 bases and J by 7 bases, 8 bases remained unmatched. Per germline, CDR1 SGHRS and CDR2 YFSETQ. The CDR3 length is 15 residues. The CDR3 nucleotides read TGCGCCAGCAGCTCGGAGACAGGGGAGGGTGAAAAACTGTTTTTT. Its translation: CASSSETGEGEKLFF.

In its sample, this clone was seen once. The V gene is TRBV7-2, the J gene TRBJ2-3; 7 nucleotides align to TRBD1. Germline V lookup: CDR1 SGHTA, CDR2 FQGNSA. Trimming took 4 bases from V and 3 from J; bases not matched to a gene: 4. This CDR3 is 14 amino acids long. CDR3 nucleotides: TGTGCCAGCAGCTCGGGACAGAGGACAGATACGCAGTATTTT. Residues: CASSSGQRTDTQYF. The full variable domain, with the rest looked up from reference TRBV7-2 and TRBJ2-3, is GAGVSQSPSNKVTEKGKDVELRCDPISGHTALYWYRQSLGQGLEFLIYFQGNSAPDKSGLPSDRFSAERTGGSVSTLTIQRTQQEDSAVYLCASSSGQRTDTQYFGPGTRLTVL.

V and J are TRBV15 and TRBJ2-7; TRBD1 matches at 10 bases. Germline V gene data show CDR1 as LNHNV and CDR2 as YYDKDF (reference sequence). V lost 7 bases to trimming and J lost 3 bases; unmatched junction nucleotides: 3. The length of the CDR3 is 13 residues. CDR3 region: CATTRDRGYEQYF. The CDR3 DNA sequence: TGTGCCACCACCCGGGACAGGGGCTACGAGCAGTACTTC.

The chain joins TRBV5-4 to TRBJ2-5, with 16 bases lining up with TRBD2. V was clipped by 3 bases and J by 5 bases; unmatched bases: 4. This CDR3 has 16 amino acids. The germline V gene encodes CDR1 SGHNT and CDR2 YYREEE (reference sequence). CDR3 residues: CASSWGLAGGGETQYF. CDR3 nucleotide sequence: TGTGCCAGCAGCTGGGGACTAGCGGGGGGGGGTGAGACCCAGTACTTC.

The V call is TRBV5-1, the J call TRBJ1-1, with TRBD1 identical over 7 bases. This CDR3 region has 14 residues. Germline V gene data show CDR1 as SGHRS and CDR2 as YFSETQ. V gave up 5 bases and J gave up 6 bases; unmatched junction bases: 10. DNA for the CDR3: TGCGCCAGCAGGCAAAAAACAGGGGATGCTGAAGCTTTCTTT. Its protein is CASRQKTGDAEAFF. The variable domain in full, completed from reference TRBV5-1 and TRBJ1-1, reads KAGVTQTPRYLIKTRGQQVTLSCSPISGHRSVSWYQQTPGQGLQFLFEYFSETQRNKGNFPGRFSGRQFSNSRSEMNVSTLELGDSALYLCASRQKTGDAEAFFGQGTRLTVV.

The V call is TRBV5-1, the J call TRBJ1-2; D not resolved. Per the germline V gene, CDR1 is SGHRS and CDR2 is YFSETQ. The CDR3 loop spans 13 amino acids. V lost 2 bases, J lost 3 bases, and 8 bases lay in between. The chain's CDR3 is CASSLGQDYGYTF. In DNA, the CDR3 is TGCGCCAGCAGCTTAGGTCAGGACTATGGCTACACCTTC. Together with reference TRBV5-1 and TRBJ1-2, the CDR3 gives the full variable domain: KAGVTQTPRYLIKTRGQQVTLSCSPISGHRSVSWYQQTPGQGLQFLFEYFSETQRNKGNFPGRFSGRQFSNSRSEMNVSTLELGDSALYLCASSLGQDYGYTFGSGTRLTVV.

As DNA, the CDR3 is TGCGCCAGCAGTCCAGTTCAGGGGATAAGGGATACGCAGTATTTT. Amino acids: CASSPVQGIRDTQYF. The chain is built from TRBV10-1 and TRBJ2-3, with D tentatively TRBD1 (6 bases). This CDR3 is 15 amino acids long. V dropped 5 bases and J dropped 6 bases, with 18 bases sitting between them. Germline V gives CDR1 WNHNN, CDR2 SYGVQD (reference sequence).

CDR3 nucleotides: TGTGCCAGTAGCCGCATTGACAGGGGCATGGGGAACACTGAAGCTTTCTTT. Its translation: CASSRIDRGMGNTEAFF. This chain links TRBV19 with TRBJ1-1; the match to TRBD1 covers 8 bases. In germline, CDR1 is LNHDA, CDR2 SQIVND (reference sequence). This CDR3 spans 17 amino acids. Germline trimming cut 6 bases from V and 1 base from J; bases unmatched to any gene: 13.

This chain connects TRBV19 to TRBJ2-7; 8 positions match TRBD1. Germline assignment: CDR1 LNHDA and CDR2 SQIVND (reference sequence). This CDR3 spans 15 amino acids. The junction had 9 bases not matched to a gene; V was cut back by 2 bases and J by 6 bases. The CDR3, as DNA: TGTGCCAGTAGTATAATGGACCAGGGGGCAGTCGAGCAGTACTTC. Amino acid sequence: CASSIMDQGAVEQYF.

The V call is TRBV2, the J call TRBJ2-1; possibly TRBD1 for D (6 bases). With 6 bases removed from V and 8 bases from J, the gap between germline ends came to 17 bases. Germline V gene data show CDR1 as SNHLY and CDR2 as FYNNEI. The CDR3 has 14 residues. The CDR3, as DNA: TGTGCCAGCAGGGCGGAGACAGGTCTGCATGAGCAGTTCTTC. Translation: CASRAETGLHEQFF. The full variable domain, rest sourced from reference TRBV2 and TRBJ2-1, is EPEVTQTPSHQVTQMGQEVILRCVPISNHLYFYWYRQILGQKVEFLVSFYNNEISEKSEIFDDQFSVERPDGSNFTLKIRSTKLEDSAMYFCASRAETGLHEQFFGPGTRLTVL.

This clone appeared a single time. The chain employs TRBV19 and TRBJ1-6; TRBD1 matches 7 bases. With 5 bases clipped from V and 6 bases from J, the junction kept 10 bases outside the gene matches. Germline loops: CDR1 LNHDA, CDR2 SQIVND (reference sequence). The CDR3 totals 16 residues. The CDR3: CASSQLTGSSNSPLHF. The DNA of the CDR3 is TGTGCCAGTAGTCAACTGACAGGGAGCAGTAATTCACCCCTCCACTTT.

The chain employs TRBV19 and TRBJ1-6; 7 nucleotides agree with TRBD1. In germline, CDR1 is LNHDA, CDR2 SQIVND (reference sequence). CDR3 length equals 13 residues. Trimming cost V 4 bases and J 7 bases; bases outside gene matches: 1. The CDR3, as DNA: TGTGCCAGTAGTACAGGGGGAAATTCACCCCTCCACTTT. It encodes CASSTGGNSPLHF.

The V and J genes are TRBV28 and TRBJ1-1; a weak D match, TRBD1 (6 bases). Deletions cut 6 bases from V and 3 bases from J, with 17 bases between. Germline V lookup: CDR1 MDHEN, CDR2 SYDVKM. The CDR3 totals 15 residues. CDR3 DNA sequence: TGTGCCAGCAGAGGAGCGGGGGGCGCGGACACTGAAGCTTTCTTT. It translates to CASRGAGGADTEAFF. Looking up the rest from reference TRBV28 and TRBJ1-1 gives the full variable domain: DVKVTQSSRYLVKRTGEKVFLECVQDMDHENMFWYRQDPGLGLRLIYFSYDVKMKEKGDIPEGYSVSREKKERFSLILESASTNQTSMYLCASRGAGGADTEAFFGQGTRLTVV.

The gene calls are TRBV6-5 and TRBJ1-1; D is perhaps TRBD1 (6 bases). CDR1 and CDR2 (germline): MNHEY, SVGAGI. The CDR3 is 14 amino acids. V was pared by 2 bases and J by 1 base, with 8 bases between. The CDR3 DNA is TGTGCCAGCAGTTACGACAGGACGAACACTGAAGCTTTCTTT. It codes for CASSYDRTNTEAFF.

The chain combines TRBV2 with TRBJ1-2; D is possibly TRBD1 (5 bases). Trimming shortened V by 2 bases and J by 8 bases, and 15 bases separated the two germline ends. Germline V gene data show CDR1 as SNHLY and CDR2 as FYNNEI. The CDR3 length is 14 residues. CDR3 residues: CASSESGRVGGYTF. The CDR3 DNA follows: TGTGCCAGCAGTGAATCAGGCAGGGTGGGCGGCTACACCTTC.

Points on this clone: Germline is not matched at one junction end, which may reflect a read error. The rearrangement uses TRBV7-7 and TRBJ2-1, with 7 bases matching TRBD2. Germline-derived CDR1 and CDR2 are SSHAT and FNYEAQ (reference sequence). The CDR3 runs to 18 residues. The CDR3 region has the DNA TGTGCTAGCAGCAACTCCCCCGCAGGGCGGGAGCGCTACAATGAGCAGTTCTTC. Its protein product is CASSNSPAGRERYNEQFF.

The chain carries TRBV10-3 and TRBJ1-2, with 8 bases that match TRBD1. The length of the CDR3 is 15 residues. V dropped 3 bases and J dropped 3; count of bases not matched to a gene: 6. The germline V gene has CDR1 ENHRY and CDR2 SYGVKD. DNA for the CDR3: TGTGCCATCAGTGACCCCGGGGGACAGGACTATGGCTACACCTTC. As protein: CAISDPGGQDYGYTF.

The genes are TRBV5-1 and TRBJ2-7, with 10 bases identical to TRBD2. The V gene's germline CDR1 is SGHRS and CDR2 YFSETQ. V shed 0 bases, J shed 1 base, and the junction held 4 bases outside the gene matches. This CDR3 spans 16 amino acids. CDR3 nucleotide sequence: TGCGCCAGCAGCTTGGTCCCTAGCGGGAGTTCCTACGAGCAGTACTTC. Translated, it gives CASSLVPSGSSYEQYF.

The V gene is TRBV10-3, the J gene TRBJ1-5; the D gene is possibly TRBD1 (6 bases). Trimming removed 0 bases at V and 5 bases at J, with 11 bases between. Germline assignment: CDR1 ENHRY and CDR2 SYGVKD. The CDR3 length is 15 residues. The CDR3 protein is CAISESGEGDQPQHF. CDR3 nucleotide sequence: TGTGCCATCAGTGAGTCGGGAGAGGGGGATCAGCCCCAGCATTTT.

The J gene is TRBJ1-4, the V gene TRBV7-9; D ambiguous. There are 13 residues in the CDR3. CDR1 SEHNR and CDR2 FQNEAQ come from the germline V gene (reference sequence). Trimming cost V 1 base and J 8 bases, with 8 bases left between them. The CDR3 nucleotides are TGTGCCAGCAGCTTAGACTCGGGGGAAAAACTGTTTTTT. Its protein is CASSLDSGEKLFF. The variable domain in full, with the rest retrieved from reference TRBV7-9 and TRBJ1-4, is DTGVSQNPRHKITKRGQNVTFRCDPISEHNRLYWYRQTLGQGPEFLTYFQNEAQLEKSRLLSDRFSAERPKGSFSTLEIQRTEQGDSAMYLCASSLDSGEKLFFGSGTQLSVL.

This rearrangement joins TRBV15 to TRBJ2-6; D is unresolved. Trimming shortened V by 6 bases and J by 0 bases, and 9 bases separated the two germline ends. The CDR3 has 15 amino acids. The germline V gene has CDR1 LNHNV and CDR2 YYDKDF (reference sequence). CDR3: CATSGSRSGANVLTF. The CDR3 DNA reads as TGTGCCACCAGTGGCTCCCGCTCTGGGGCCAACGTCCTGACTTTC.

This chain uses TRBV6-1 with TRBJ2-3, with a possible D match to TRBD1 (6 bases). The CDR3 has 13 amino acids. V was pared by 6 bases and J by 1 base, with 8 bases between. Looked up from germline, CDR1 is MNHNS and CDR2 is SASEGT. CDR3 sequence reads: CASSRQGTDTQYF. CDR3 in DNA: TGTGCCAGCAGCCGACAGGGCACAGATACGCAGTATTTT.

The rearrangement joins TRBV28 to TRBJ2-7; the match to TRBD1 covers 12 bases. This CDR3 region has 16 residues. The germline V gene encodes CDR1 MDHEN and CDR2 SYDVKM. The ends lost 5 bases at V and 1 base at J; junction bases unmatched: 6. The CDR3 sequence is CASSQTGQGASYEQYF. CDR3 DNA: TGTGCCAGCAGTCAGACGGGACAGGGGGCATCCTACGAGCAGTACTTC.

This rearrangement joins TRBV7-3 to TRBJ1-1, with D maybe TRBD1 (5 bases). In germline, CDR1 is SGHTA, CDR2 FQGTGA. CDR3 size: 14 residues. Trimming stripped 5 bases from V and 4 bases from J, with 14 bases between. The DNA of the CDR3 is TGTGCCAGCAGCCCCACTGGGGGGGGCACTGAAGCTTTCTTT. Translated, it gives CASSPTGGGTEAFF.

This sequence joins TRBV6-1 and TRBJ1-1, with TRBD1 as a possible D gene (5 bases). This CDR3 has 14 residues. Germline V gives CDR1 MNHNS, CDR2 SASEGT. Trimming cost V 1 base and J 5 bases, with 11 bases left between them. For the CDR3, the DNA is TGTGCCAGCAGTGAAGGCGGGGCAGGGACTGAAGCTTTCTTT. Amino acid sequence: CASSEGGAGTEAFF.